This T cell receptor beta chain was documented in a study of T cells in Graves' hyperthyroidism and ophthalmopathy. Whole-study results and caveats: A 13 V-J signature model discriminated ophthalmopathy versus stable hyperthyroidism.

Exclusion of patients followed from uncontrolled infection, other autoimmune disease, pregnancy or lactation. Researchers amplified the TCR beta CDR3 regions from RNA transcripts. When the TCR CDR3 underwent first-round RT-PCR, the HTBI primer set was used. TCRdb re-called the multiplex PCR reads through MiXCR, storing one row per CDR3 protein. Among fewer than 550,000 distinct CDR3 sequences listed, around 14% were seen once. CDR3 length: 16 amino acids. V lost 3 bases to trimming and J lost 2 bases; unmatched junction nucleotides: 8. Germline-derived CDR1 and CDR2 are GTSNPN and SVGIG (reference sequence). A note on this clonotype: The antigen remains unidentified.

This clonotype was obtained from a woman under 30 with Graves' hyperthyroidism. The rearrangement links TRBV30 to TRBJ1-3; 9 bases fit TRBD1. The sample taken for sequencing was blood. The CDR3 loop is CAWRTKRQGAGNTIYF. The DNA for the CDR3 is TGTGCCTGGAGGACGAAGAGACAGGGGGCTGGAAACACCATATATTTT.